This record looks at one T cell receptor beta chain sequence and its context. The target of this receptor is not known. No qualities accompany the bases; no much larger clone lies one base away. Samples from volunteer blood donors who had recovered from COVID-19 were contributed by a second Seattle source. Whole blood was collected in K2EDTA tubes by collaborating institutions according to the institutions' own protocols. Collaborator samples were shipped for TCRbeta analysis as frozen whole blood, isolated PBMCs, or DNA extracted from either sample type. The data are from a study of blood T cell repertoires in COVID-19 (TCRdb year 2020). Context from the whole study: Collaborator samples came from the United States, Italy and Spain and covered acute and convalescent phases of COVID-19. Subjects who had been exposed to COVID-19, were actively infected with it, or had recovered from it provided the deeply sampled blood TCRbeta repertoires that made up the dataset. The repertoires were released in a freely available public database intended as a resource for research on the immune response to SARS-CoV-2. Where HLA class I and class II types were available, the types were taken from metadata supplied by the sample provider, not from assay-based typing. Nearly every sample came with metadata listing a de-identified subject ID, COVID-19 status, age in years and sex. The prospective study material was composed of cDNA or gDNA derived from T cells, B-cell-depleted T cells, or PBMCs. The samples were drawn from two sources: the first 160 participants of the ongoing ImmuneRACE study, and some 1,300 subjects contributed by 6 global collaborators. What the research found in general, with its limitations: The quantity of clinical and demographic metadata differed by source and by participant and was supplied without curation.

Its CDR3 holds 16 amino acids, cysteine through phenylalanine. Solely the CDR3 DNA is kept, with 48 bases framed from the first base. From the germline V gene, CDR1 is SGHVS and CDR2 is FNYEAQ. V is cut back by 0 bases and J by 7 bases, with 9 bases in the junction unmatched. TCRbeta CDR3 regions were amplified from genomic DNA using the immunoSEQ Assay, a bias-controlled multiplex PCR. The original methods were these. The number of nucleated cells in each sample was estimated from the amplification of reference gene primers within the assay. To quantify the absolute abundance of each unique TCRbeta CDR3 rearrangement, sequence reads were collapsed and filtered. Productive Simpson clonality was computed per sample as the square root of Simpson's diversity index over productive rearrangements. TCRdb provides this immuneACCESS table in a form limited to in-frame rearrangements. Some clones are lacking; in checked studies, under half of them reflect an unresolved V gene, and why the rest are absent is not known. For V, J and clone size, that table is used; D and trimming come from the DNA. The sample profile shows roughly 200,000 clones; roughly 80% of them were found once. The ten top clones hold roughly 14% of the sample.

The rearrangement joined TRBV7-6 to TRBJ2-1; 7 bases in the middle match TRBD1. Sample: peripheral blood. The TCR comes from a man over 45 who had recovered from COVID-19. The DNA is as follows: TGTGCCAGCAGCTTAGCGCGACAGGGTCGGCTAAATGAGCAGTTCTTC. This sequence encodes CASSLARQGRLNEQFF.